Each of the 9 T cell receptor beta chains below was sequenced from the same sample in a study of blood T cell repertoires in COVID-19. Libraries were prepared by immunoSEQ multiplex PCR; TCRdb keeps only in-frame clonotypes and omits some of them. The data contain 110,000 to 150,000 clones, around 81% of them singletons. Source material: peripheral blood. The receptors here all came from a human donor in a cohort sampled during active COVID-19.

This clone was seen a few times. The chain is built from TRBV6-4 and TRBJ1-6, with D maybe TRBD1 (6 bases). With 0 bases removed from V and 12 bases from J, the gap between germline ends came to 9 bases. CDR1 MRHNA and CDR2 SNTAGT come from the germline V gene. The CDR3 is 13 amino acids. CDR3: CASSDSIGGPLHF. The CDR3 DNA reads as TGTGCCAGCAGTGACTCGATAGGGGGACCCCTCCACTTT.

Remarks on this clone: Other DNA sequences in this specimen translate into the identical CDR3. The V gene is TRBV12-3 or TRBV12-4, the J gene TRBJ2-3; D is uncertain. The CDR3 runs to 11 residues. V lost 6 bases to trimming and J lost 6 bases, with 7 bases between them. CDR3 in amino acids: CASSPLDTQYF. DNA for the CDR3: TGTGCCAGCAGCCCTCTTGATACGCAGTATTTT.

Only a few counts were recorded for this clone. The V and J genes are TRBV25-1 and TRBJ1-4; weak D call: TRBD1 (6 bases). Germline-derived CDR1 and CDR2 are MGHDK and SYGVNS. V dropped 8 bases and J dropped 7 bases, with 17 bases sitting between them. CDR3 length equals 14 residues. The CDR3 bases are TGTGCCAGCGAAGCCAGGGGAGTGGGTGAAAAACTGTTTTTT. Its translation: CASEARGVGEKLFF.

CDR3 amino acids: CAISESTGRVNSPLHF. CDR3 DNA sequence: TGTGCCATCAGTGAGTCGACGGGCAGGGTGAATTCACCCCTCCACTTT. The chain employs TRBV10-3 and TRBJ1-6, with a possible D match to TRBD1 (5 bases). CDR3 length: 16 residues. Germline V gene sequence: CDR1 ENHRY, CDR2 SYGVKD. V lost 0 bases, J lost 7 bases, and 13 bases lay in between.

The chain is built from TRBV6-1 and TRBJ1-5, with 7 positions matching TRBD1. V dropped 4 bases and J dropped 6; count of bases not matched to a gene: 12. Per the germline V gene, CDR1 is MNHNS and CDR2 is SASEGT. The length of the CDR3 is 16 residues. This CDR3 is CASSGARGGLGQPQHF. The CDR3 DNA reads TGTGCCAGCAGTGGGGCCCGAGGGGGCCTTGGTCAGCCCCAGCATTTT.

The chain is built from TRBV5-1 and TRBJ2-3; 8 nucleotides agree with TRBD2. Per germline, CDR1 SGHRS and CDR2 YFSETQ. The length of the CDR3 is 12 residues. V was pared by 1 base and J by 10 bases, with 2 bases of the junction left unmatched. Here the CDR3 reads CASSLLTSAQYF. For the CDR3, the DNA is TGCGCCAGCAGCTTGCTGACTAGCGCGCAGTATTTT.

This clone turned up a few times. This chain connects TRBV11-1 to TRBJ1-1, with 8 bases identical to TRBD1. The V gene end was trimmed by 5 bases and the J gene end by 6 bases; junction bases not matched to a gene: 11. This CDR3 region has 15 residues. In germline, CDR1 is SGHAT, CDR2 FQDESV (reference sequence). The CDR3 reads CASSPTRTGKAEAFF. The DNA for the CDR3 is TGTGCCAGCAGCCCAACACGGACAGGGAAAGCTGAAGCTTTCTTT. The full variable domain, rest sourced from reference TRBV11-1 and TRBJ1-1, is EAEVAQSPRYKITEKSQAVAFWCDPISGHATLYWYRQILGQGPELLVQFQDESVVDDSQLPKDRFSAERLKGVDSTLKIQPAELGDSAMYLCASSPTRTGKAEAFFGQGTRLTVV.

The chain uses TRBV6-1 and TRBJ1-5; D is unclear. V lost 1 base and J 5 bases, leaving 9 bases between the germline ends. Germline-derived CDR1 and CDR2 are MNHNS and SASEGT. The CDR3 covers 14 residues. The CDR3 spells CASSEVFRDQPQHF. For the CDR3, the DNA is TGTGCCAGCAGTGAAGTGTTCCGGGATCAGCCCCAGCATTTT.

J is TRBJ1-6 and V is TRBV19; 8 bases agree with TRBD1. Germline loops: CDR1 LNHDA, CDR2 SQIVND (reference sequence). This CDR3 has 14 amino acids. The V and J ends lost 1 base and 10 bases, in that order; junction bases with no gene match: 3. The CDR3 DNA follows: TGTGCCAGTAGTATAGCCAGGGGGCAGTCACCCCTCCACTTT. Protein: CASSIARGQSPLHF.